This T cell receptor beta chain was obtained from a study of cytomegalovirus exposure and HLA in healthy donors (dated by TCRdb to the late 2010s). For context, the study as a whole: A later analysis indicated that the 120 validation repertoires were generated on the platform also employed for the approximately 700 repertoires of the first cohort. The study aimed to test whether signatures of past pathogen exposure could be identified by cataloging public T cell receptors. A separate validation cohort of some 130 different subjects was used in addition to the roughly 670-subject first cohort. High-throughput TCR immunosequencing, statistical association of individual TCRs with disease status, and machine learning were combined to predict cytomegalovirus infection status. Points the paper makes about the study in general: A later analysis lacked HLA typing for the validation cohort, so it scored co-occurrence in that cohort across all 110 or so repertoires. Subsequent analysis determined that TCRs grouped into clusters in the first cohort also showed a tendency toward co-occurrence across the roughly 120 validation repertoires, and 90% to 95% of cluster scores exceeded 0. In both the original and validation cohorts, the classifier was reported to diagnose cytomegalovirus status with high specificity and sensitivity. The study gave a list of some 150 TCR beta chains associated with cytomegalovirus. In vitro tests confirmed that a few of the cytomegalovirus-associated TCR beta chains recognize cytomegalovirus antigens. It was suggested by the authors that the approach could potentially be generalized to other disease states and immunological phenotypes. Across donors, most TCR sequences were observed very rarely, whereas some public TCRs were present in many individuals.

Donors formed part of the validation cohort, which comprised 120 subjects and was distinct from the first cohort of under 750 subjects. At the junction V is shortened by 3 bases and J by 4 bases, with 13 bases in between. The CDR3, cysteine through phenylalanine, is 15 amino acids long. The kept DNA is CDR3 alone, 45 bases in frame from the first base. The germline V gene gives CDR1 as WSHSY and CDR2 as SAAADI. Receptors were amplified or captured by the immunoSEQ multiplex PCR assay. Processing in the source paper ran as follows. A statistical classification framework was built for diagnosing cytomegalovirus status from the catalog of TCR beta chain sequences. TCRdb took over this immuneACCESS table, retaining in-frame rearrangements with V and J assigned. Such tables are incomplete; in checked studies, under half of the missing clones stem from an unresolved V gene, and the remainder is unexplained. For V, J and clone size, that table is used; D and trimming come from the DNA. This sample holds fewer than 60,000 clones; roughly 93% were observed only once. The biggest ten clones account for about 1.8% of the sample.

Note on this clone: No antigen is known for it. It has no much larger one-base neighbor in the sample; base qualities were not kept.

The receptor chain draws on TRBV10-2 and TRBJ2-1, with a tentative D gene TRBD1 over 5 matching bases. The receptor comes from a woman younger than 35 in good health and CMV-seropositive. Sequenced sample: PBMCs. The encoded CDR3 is CASSDMAGQYNEQFF. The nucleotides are TGCGCCAGCAGTGACATGGCAGGACAATACAATGAGCAGTTCTTC.